What follows are 30 T cell receptor beta chains derived from one specimen sequenced in a study of beta chain features in type 1 diabetes. What was sequenced were expressed TCRB transcripts, since all of the isolated RNA had been reverse transcribed. The assay was immunoSEQ multiplex PCR, and TCRdb's table has in-frame clones only and misses some. The table lists about 160,000 clones, roughly 9% of them singletons. Study-wide points: Shortening of TCRB CDR3s, moderate but significant, appeared in all four CD4+ subsets of Type 1 diabetes patients.

No cognate antigen is known for these TCRs. The sequenced material came from central memory CD4+ T cells from blood. All receptors derive from a woman between 25 and 40 years old with type 1 diabetes.

The rearrangement joins TRBV28 to TRBJ2-3; D not resolved. Trimming took off 5 bases at V and 2 bases at J, with 5 bases between the two ends. The CDR3 contains 12 residues. CDR1 is MDHEN, CDR2 SYDVKM, per germline. The CDR3 is CASSPYTDTQYF. CDR3 bases: TGTGCCAGCAGTCCCTACACAGATACGCAGTATTTT.

The J gene is TRBJ1-4, the V gene TRBV15; TRBD1 matches 7 bases. The trim removed 0 bases at V and 15 bases at J, leaving 7 bases unmatched. The CDR3 extends over 13 amino acids. The V gene's germline CDR1 is LNHNV and CDR2 YYDKDF (reference sequence). CDR3 amino acids: CATSREGQRGLFF. CDR3 in DNA: TGTGCCACCAGCAGAGAGGGACAGAGGGGGTTGTTTTTT.

This clone was detected only a few times. The V call is TRBV5-1, the J call TRBJ2-1; possible D gene TRBD2, 6 bases. Looked up from germline, CDR1 is SGHRS and CDR2 is YFSETQ. Trimming shortened V by 9 bases and J by 6 bases, and 19 bases separated the two germline ends. The CDR3 contains 14 residues. The DNA for the CDR3 is TGCGCCACCCGGGGAGGACTGAATACCAATGAGCAGTTCTTC. Translated, it gives CATRGGLNTNEQFF.

This chain connects TRBV15 to TRBJ2-7; D uncertain. The length of the CDR3 is 13 residues. Per germline, CDR1 LNHNV and CDR2 YYDKDF (reference sequence). Trimming removed 1 base at V and 7 bases at J, with 11 bases between. The chain's CDR3 is CATSRATPLEQYF. CDR3 DNA: TGTGCCACCAGCAGAGCGACTCCCTTGGAGCAGTACTTC.

This clone was seen a few times. V and J are TRBV7-9 and TRBJ2-1; no firm D call. This CDR3 spans 13 amino acids. CDR1 and CDR2 from the germline V gene are SEHNR and FQNEAQ (reference sequence). Trimming took off 5 bases at V and 0 bases at J, with 5 bases between the two ends. The CDR3: CASSPNSYNEQFF. CDR3 coding DNA: TGTGCCAGCAGCCCCAACTCCTACAATGAGCAGTTCTTC.

There are many counts of this clone. The chain carries TRBV29-1 and TRBJ2-1; D is unresolved. Trimming removed 6 bases at V and 5 bases at J, with 5 bases between. Germline CDR1 is SQVTM and CDR2 is ANQGSEA. This CDR3 has 10 residues. The CDR3 protein is CSVADNEQFF. Here the CDR3 DNA reads TGCAGCGTGGCGGACAATGAGCAGTTCTTC.

This clone was recorded a few times. A junction boundary mismatches the germline segment, possibly from a read error. The rearrangement uses TRBV19 and TRBJ2-1; D is possibly TRBD2 (6 bases). Germline V gives CDR1 LNHDA, CDR2 SQIVND (reference sequence). There are 13 residues in the CDR3. The CDR3 sequence: CTSSELADNEQFF. CDR3 in DNA: TGTACCAGCTCGGAACTAGCAGACAATGAGCAGTTCTTC.

J is TRBJ1-2 and V is TRBV28, with 10 positions matching TRBD1. V was clipped by 8 bases and J by 6 bases; unmatched bases: 3. Germline V gene sequence: CDR1 MDHEN, CDR2 SYDVKM. The CDR3 is 12 residues long. CDR3 protein: CASGQGGDGYTF. The DNA for the CDR3 is TGTGCCAGCGGACAGGGGGGGGATGGCTACACCTTC.

The sample holds a few counts of this clone. The chain recombines TRBV6-5 with TRBJ2-3; maybe TRBD1 (6 bases). Trimming removed 7 bases at V and 1 base at J, with 12 bases between. CDR1 MNHEY and CDR2 SVGAGI come from the germline V gene. The CDR3 contains 14 residues. The CDR3 loop is CASTSDRRTDTQYF. In DNA, the CDR3 is TGTGCCAGCACTTCGGACAGACGCACAGATACGCAGTATTTT.

The J gene is TRBJ1-1, the V gene TRBV6-5; TRBD1 matches at 7 bases. The CDR3 sequence is 15 residues long. Per germline, CDR1 MNHEY and CDR2 SVGAGI. Losses at the gene ends were 7 bases for V and 3 bases for J; bases not matched to a gene: 11. The CDR3 DNA reads TGTGCCAGCACTCTCGAAGCTACAGGGGACACTGAAGCTTTCTTT. Protein sequence: CASTLEATGDTEAFF.

This clone was seen a few times. This rearrangement joins TRBV19 to TRBJ2-7; 12 bases fit TRBD2. Per the germline V gene, CDR1 is LNHDA and CDR2 is SQIVND (reference sequence). The CDR3 covers 14 residues. Losses at the gene ends were 5 bases for V and 5 bases for J; bases not matched to a gene: 4. The CDR3 nucleotides read TGTGCCAGTAGTCAACTAGCGGGAGGCCACGAGCAGTACTTC. It yields the protein CASSQLAGGHEQYF.

This clone was detected only a few times. The chain employs TRBV5-1 and TRBJ1-2; 7 bases match TRBD1. CDR3 length: 16 residues. Trimming removed 0 bases from V and 6 bases from J; junction bases left unmatched: 11. Germline V lookup: CDR1 SGHRS, CDR2 YFSETQ. The CDR3 here is CASSLVRDSRNDGYTF. Here the CDR3 DNA reads TGCGCCAGCAGCTTGGTTAGGGACAGCCGGAATGATGGCTACACCTTC.

This clone was observed a handful of times. This chain links TRBV4-1 with TRBJ2-4; D unresolved. CDR3 length: 14 residues. The germline CDR1 and CDR2 sequences are MGHRA and YSYEKL. Trimming cost V 4 bases and J 1 base, with 8 bases left between them. This CDR3 reads CASSPNLAKNIQYF. The CDR3 nucleotides read TGCGCCAGCAGCCCTAACCTCGCCAAAAACATTCAGTACTTC.

This sequence joins TRBV11-2 and TRBJ2-5; tentative D call: TRBD2 (6 bases). CDR1 SGHAT and CDR2 FQNNGV come from the germline V gene. The CDR3 extends over 15 amino acids. Trimming took off 6 bases at V and 4 bases at J, with 18 bases between the two ends. The CDR3 sequence: CASRGLRRSLETQYF. DNA for the CDR3: TGTGCCAGCAGGGGACTGAGGCGGTCCTTAGAGACCCAGTACTTC.

The gene calls are TRBV29-1 and TRBJ2-3, with no clear D. This CDR3 has 16 residues. Germline CDR1 and CDR2: SQVTM and ANQGSEA. The V end was cut by 4 bases, the J end by 1 base, with 18 bases between. The CDR3 here is CSVVGSGQLGTDTQYF. The CDR3 DNA reads TGCAGCGTTGTAGGATCTGGGCAGTTGGGCACAGATACGCAGTATTTT.

This clone was seen a handful of times. Here the CDR3 reads CASILRGAYEQYF. The CDR3 DNA follows: TGTGCCAGCATCTTACGGGGGGCCTACGAGCAGTACTTC. The genes are TRBV28 and TRBJ2-7; 7 nucleotides agree with TRBD2. The germline V gene encodes CDR1 MDHEN and CDR2 SYDVKM. J gave up 2 bases and V 7 bases, and 5 bases lay outside the gene matches. This CDR3 has 13 amino acids.

The DNA of the CDR3 is TGTGCCAGCCGCCGGGACAGGGGAGGGTACGAGCAGTACTTC. Its translation is CASRRDRGGYEQYF. This chain connects TRBV27 to TRBJ2-7; 10 nucleotides line up with TRBD1. Germline lookup yields CDR1 MNHEY and CDR2 SMNVEV (reference sequence). The CDR3 covers 14 residues. V lost 8 bases, J lost 4 bases, and 8 bases stayed unmatched.

This clone was counted only a few times. The rearrangement joins TRBV19 to TRBJ2-1, with 11 bases aligning to TRBD2. V gave up 2 bases and J gave up 4 bases; unmatched junction bases: 7. The CDR3 length is 17 residues. The V gene's germline CDR1 is LNHDA and CDR2 SQIVND (reference sequence). The CDR3 sequence: CASSIPLAGGLYNEQFF. The CDR3 region has the DNA TGTGCCAGTAGTATACCCCTAGCGGGAGGCCTATACAATGAGCAGTTCTTC.

The CDR3 is CASSPEQGWDGYTF. As DNA, the CDR3 is TGTGCCAGCTCACCGGAACAGGGTTGGGATGGCTACACCTTC. The chain couples TRBV18 to TRBJ1-2; possibly TRBD1 for D (6 bases). CDR3 length: 14 residues. V lost 3 bases, J lost 6 bases, and 14 bases lay in between. Germline CDR1 and CDR2: KGHSH and LQKENI.

This clone occurred a few times. The CDR3: CAISDVRAKNIQYF. The CDR3 coding sequence is TGTGCCATCAGTGATGTGAGAGCCAAAAACATTCAGTACTTC. This chain links TRBV10-3 with TRBJ2-4; D is unresolved. The V and J ends lost 3 bases and 0 bases respectively, with 6 bases between them. Germline CDR1 ENHRY, CDR2 SYGVKD. The CDR3 sequence is 14 residues long.

This clone was observed a handful of times. This sequence joins TRBV20-1 and TRBJ1-1; 8 nucleotides agree with TRBD1. With 1 base clipped from V and 11 bases from J, the junction kept 3 bases outside the gene matches. CDR3 size: 11 residues. CDR1 is DFQATT and CDR2 is SNEGSKA in the germline V gene (reference sequence). CDR3 in amino acids: CSARGTGWAFF. Here the CDR3 DNA reads TGCAGTGCTAGAGGGACAGGGTGGGCTTTCTTT.

This clone was seen more than once but under ten times. The same CDR3 also results from other DNA sequences found in this sample. V usage is TRBV27 and J usage is TRBJ2-3; the match to TRBD2 covers 8 bases. V lost 6 bases, J lost 1 base, and 6 bases stayed unmatched. CDR3 size: 15 residues. Germline V gene data show CDR1 as MNHEY and CDR2 as SMNVEV (reference sequence). This chain's CDR3 is CASSAGLAGTDTQYF. The DNA for the CDR3 is TGTGCCAGCAGCGCCGGACTAGCCGGCACAGATACGCAGTATTTT.

This clone came up a few times. This chain joins TRBV7-3 and TRBJ1-1, with D maybe TRBD1 (5 bases). This CDR3 spans 13 amino acids. V was pared by 7 bases and J by 4 bases, with 13 bases between. CDR1 and CDR2 (germline): SGHTA, FQGTGA. In DNA form, the CDR3 reads TGTGCCAGCACCAGGGAACCTGGCACTGAAGCTTTCTTT. Its translation: CASTREPGTEAFF.

The CDR3 loop is CASSTSGRVSDTQYF. The CDR3 DNA sequence: TGTGCCAGCAGCACTAGCGGGAGGGTTTCAGATACGCAGTATTTT. This chain uses TRBV21-1 with TRBJ2-3; whether TRBD2, the table's D call, matches the DNA was not checked. TRBV21-1 is a listed pseudogene. The length of the CDR3 is 15 residues.

The V gene is TRBV5-4, the J gene TRBJ1-1, with 9 bases that match TRBD1. CDR3 length: 14 residues. V gave up 10 bases and J gave up 1 base; unmatched junction bases: 8. Germline V CDR1 and CDR2: SGHNT, YYREEE (reference sequence). The CDR3 DNA reads TGTGCCGGAAGTAAGGGACAGGGGAACACTGAAGCTTTCTTT. Encoded protein: CAGSKGQGNTEAFF. The full variable domain, with the rest looked up from reference TRBV5-4 and TRBJ1-1, is ETGVTQSPTHLIKTRGQQVTLRCSSQSGHNTVSWYQQALGQGPQFIFQYYREEENGRGNFPPRFSGLQFPNYSSELNVNALELDDSALYLCAGSKGQGNTEAFFGQGTRLTVV.

V usage is TRBV11-1 and J usage is TRBJ2-1, with 10 bases lining up with TRBD2. The V and J ends lost 2 bases and 6 bases, in that order; junction bases with no gene match: 4. From germline, CDR1 is SGHAT and CDR2 FQDESV (reference sequence). CDR3 length: 15 amino acids. CDR3 loop: CASSLLPSGSNEQFF. The CDR3 nucleotides read TGTGCCAGCAGCTTACTGCCTAGCGGGAGCAATGAGCAGTTCTTC.

Details on this clone: The junction differs from germline at one of its ends, possibly a read error. The chain employs TRBV7-7 and TRBJ1-1; 8 bases agree with TRBD1. CDR1 and CDR2 (germline): SSHAT, FNYEAQ (reference sequence). This CDR3 spans 13 amino acids. The CDR3 here is CASSQDRGTEAFF. CDR3 nucleotides: TGTGCTAGCAGCCAAGACAGGGGCACTGAAGCTTTCTTT.

This clone was recorded a few times. This chain uses TRBV5-4 with TRBJ2-1; no clear D. The germline V and J ends were trimmed by 4 bases and 9 bases, with 23 bases remaining between them. Germline V gene sequence: CDR1 SGHNT, CDR2 YYREEE (reference sequence). This CDR3 contains 16 residues. CDR3 in amino acids: CASSTPAGAPVAEQFF. In DNA form, the CDR3 reads TGTGCCAGCAGCACCCCTGCAGGCGCTCCCGTCGCTGAGCAGTTCTTC.

This clone was counted a few times. V gene TRBV7-6 combines with J gene TRBJ1-1; no firm D call. CDR3 length: 13 residues. Trimming stripped 2 bases from V and 2 bases from J, with 6 bases between. Germline V gene sequence: CDR1 SGHVS, CDR2 FNYEAQ. The CDR3 DNA sequence: TGTGCCAGCAGCTTATCTTCTAACACTGAAGCTTTCTTT. Amino acids: CASSLSSNTEAFF.

The V gene is TRBV28, the J gene TRBJ2-3, with 7 nucleotides matching TRBD1. The ends lost 6 bases at V and 9 bases at J; junction bases unmatched: 6. CDR1 is MDHEN, CDR2 SYDVKM, per germline. The length of the CDR3 is 12 residues. CDR3 DNA sequence: TGTGCCAGCAGCCAACAGGGGAAAACGCAGTATTTT. This translates into CASSQQGKTQYF.